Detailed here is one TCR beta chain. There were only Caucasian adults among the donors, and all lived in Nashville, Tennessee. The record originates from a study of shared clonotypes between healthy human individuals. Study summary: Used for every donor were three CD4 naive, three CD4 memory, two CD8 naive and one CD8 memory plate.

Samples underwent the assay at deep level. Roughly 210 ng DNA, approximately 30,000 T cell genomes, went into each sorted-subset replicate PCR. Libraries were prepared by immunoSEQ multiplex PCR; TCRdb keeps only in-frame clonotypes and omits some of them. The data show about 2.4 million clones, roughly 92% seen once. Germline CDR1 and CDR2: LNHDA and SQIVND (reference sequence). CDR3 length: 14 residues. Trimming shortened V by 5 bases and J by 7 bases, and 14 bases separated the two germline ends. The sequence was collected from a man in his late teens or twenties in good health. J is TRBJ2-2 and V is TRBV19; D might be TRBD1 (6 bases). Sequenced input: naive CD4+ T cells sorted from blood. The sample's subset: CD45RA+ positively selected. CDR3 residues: CASSRQVAGGELFF. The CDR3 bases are TGTGCCAGTAGTCGACAGGTAGCCGGCGGGGAGCTGTTTTTT.